This passage covers 10 T cell receptor beta chains from one sample sequenced in a study of blood T cell repertoires in COVID-19. Assay used: immunoSEQ multiplex PCR; TCRdb lists only in-frame clones, some missing. The sample carries about 270,000 clones, about 89% recorded once. Sequencing input: peripheral blood. The receptor set was obtained from a man aged 35 to 55 who had recovered from COVID-19.

The chain joins TRBV29-1 to TRBJ2-5, with TRBD1 matching 8 bases. V trimming: 7 bases; J trimming: 4 bases; junction bases outside the gene matches: 2. CDR1 is SQVTM and CDR2 is ANQGSEA in the germline V gene. CDR3 length: 11 residues. The CDR3 sequence: CSADRGETQYF. CDR3 bases: TGCAGCGCTGACAGGGGAGAGACCCAGTACTTC.

The chain recombines TRBV19 with TRBJ2-7; maybe TRBD1 (6 bases). The CDR3 length is 13 residues. The ends were cut back, 4 bases at V and 6 bases at J, with 13 bases in the middle. The germline V gene encodes CDR1 LNHDA and CDR2 SQIVND (reference sequence). The CDR3 loop is CASSTGAAAEQYF. CDR3 nucleotides: TGTGCCAGTAGTACAGGGGCCGCGGCCGAGCAGTACTTC.

V usage is TRBV12-3 or TRBV12-4 and J usage is TRBJ2-7, with D maybe TRBD1 (6 bases). The CDR3 consists of 13 residues. Trimming pared 6 bases from V and 3 bases from J, leaving 12 bases between. This chain's CDR3 is CASRNRVDYEQYF. CDR3 bases: TGTGCCAGCAGGAACAGGGTTGACTACGAGCAGTACTTC.

The chain is built from TRBV27 and TRBJ2-7; maybe TRBD1 (5 bases). V lost 7 bases to trimming and J lost 6 bases, with 16 bases between them. Germline loops: CDR1 MNHEY, CDR2 SMNVEV (reference sequence). The CDR3 sequence is 13 residues long. The DNA for the CDR3 is TGTGCCAGCAAATGGGCAGGGTCAGGCGAGCAGTACTTC. Translating gives CASKWAGSGEQYF.

The chain joins TRBV7-2 to TRBJ2-5; 12 bases are shared with TRBD2. Germline V CDR1 and CDR2: SGHTA, FQGNSA. The CDR3 runs 14 residues. V dropped 4 bases and J dropped 5; count of bases not matched to a gene: 2. CDR3 in amino acids: CASSSSGRAETQYF. The CDR3 coding sequence is TGTGCCAGCAGCTCTAGCGGGAGGGCCGAGACCCAGTACTTC.

The chain combines TRBV9 with TRBJ2-5; 7 bases fit TRBD1. The ends lost 0 bases at V and 0 bases at J; junction bases unmatched: 8. The CDR3 runs to 17 residues. CDR1 and CDR2 (germline): SGDLS, YYNGEE. The CDR3 loop is CASSVAWAGGNQETQYF. Here the CDR3 DNA reads TGTGCCAGCAGCGTAGCTTGGGCAGGGGGAAACCAAGAGACCCAGTACTTC.

The V call is TRBV18, the J call TRBJ2-1, with 8 positions matching TRBD1. Trimming cost V 4 bases and J 3 bases; bases outside gene matches: 8. The CDR3 has 16 amino acids. CDR1 is KGHSH and CDR2 is LQKENI in the germline V gene. The CDR3 region has the DNA TGTGCCAGCTCACGGATACCGGGACAGGACTACAATGAGCAGTTCTTC. This encodes CASSRIPGQDYNEQFF.

This chain uses TRBV9 with TRBJ2-1; 9 nucleotides agree with TRBD2. This CDR3 is built from 17 residues. V shed 4 bases and J 9 bases; nucleotides not matched to a gene: 17. CDR1 is SGDLS, CDR2 YYNGEE, per germline. In nucleotides, the CDR3 is TGTGCCAGCAGCCTTGGTCCCAGCGGGGGGTACCCGAGTGAGCAGTTCTTC. Translation gives CASSLGPSGGYPSEQFF.

The V gene is TRBV12-3 or TRBV12-4, the J gene TRBJ2-5; D perhaps matches TRBD1 (5 bases). V dropped 1 base and J dropped 4 bases, with 7 bases sitting between them. This CDR3 has 13 residues. The CDR3 nucleotides are TGTGCCAGCAGTTTAGGGCAGGGAGAGACCCAGTACTTC. It is translated as CASSLGQGETQYF.

The V gene is TRBV5-5, the J gene TRBJ2-3; D gene unclear. The CDR3 totals 12 residues. Per germline, CDR1 SGHKS and CDR2 YYEKEE (reference sequence). V lost 0 bases and J lost 4, with 3 bases in between. The CDR3 DNA sequence: TGTGCCAGCAGCTTGGCAGCAGATACGCAGTATTTT. Protein product: CASSLAADTQYF.